The clone carrying this TCR beta chain was recorded many times. This record comes from a study of T cells after yellow fever vaccination. The V gene lost 3 bases and the J gene lost 2 bases, with 11 bases spanning the gap. Per germline, CDR1 DFQATT and CDR2 SNEGSKA (reference sequence). The CDR3 has 13 amino acids. TCRdb used MiXCR to reprocess the 5' RACE reads, holding one entry per CDR3 protein. The sample comprises 200,000 to 300,000 distinct CDR3 sequences, less than 7.5% of which are singletons, and approximately 0.99% rests with the top ten. J is TRBJ2-7 and V is TRBV20-1; D might be TRBD2 (6 bases). The material was CD4+ T cells sorted from PBMCs, obtained on the day of the yellow fever booster vaccination. The TCR sequence derives from a man aged 25 to 40 who received the YFV17D yellow fever vaccine. CDR3 loop: CSASSGTPYEQYF. The CDR3 nucleotides are TGCAGTGCTAGCTCGGGGACTCCCTACGAGCAGTACTTC.